This entry lists 11 T cell receptor beta chains sequenced from one sample in a study of T cells in Graves' hyperthyroidism and ophthalmopathy. Amplification of TCR beta CDR3 regions was performed using RNA transcripts as template. First-round RT-PCR of the TCR CDR3 relied on the HTBI primer set. TCRdb recomputed calls from the multiplex PCR reads with MiXCR, one row per CDR3 protein. The sample gives hundreds of thousands of distinct CDR3 sequences, about 17% of which show up once; 16% is in the top ten. Sequenced input: blood. All receptors derive from a woman aged 45-59 years with Graves' hyperthyroidism that later progressed to Graves' ophthalmopathy.

The chain carries TRBV20-1 and TRBJ2-7, with 9 bases matching TRBD2. After removal of 3 bases from V and 1 base from J, the junction contained 7 bases not matched to a gene. This CDR3 is built from 15 residues. Germline CDR1 DFQATT, CDR2 SNEGSKA (reference sequence). The CDR3 spells CSASGTTSGSYEQYF. DNA of the CDR3: TGCAGTGCTAGCGGTACGACTAGCGGATCCTACGAGCAGTACTTC.

The genes are TRBV5-1 and TRBJ2-1; TRBD2 might be the D (6 bases). Germline V gene sequence: CDR1 SGHRS, CDR2 YFSETQ. V was pared by 6 bases and J by 7 bases, with 17 bases between. The CDR3 spans 14 residues. Written as DNA, the CDR3 is TGCGCCAGCACCAAGGAGGGGCTGGGAAATGAGCAGTTCTTC. It is translated as CASTKEGLGNEQFF.

This clonotype has a handful of counts. The chain is built from TRBV3-1 and TRBJ1-6; 9 nucleotides align to TRBD1. Germline loops: CDR1 LGHDT, CDR2 YNNKEL (reference sequence). This CDR3 comprises 18 residues. The ends lost 3 bases at V and 2 bases at J; junction bases unmatched: 8. The CDR3 here is CASSHPEQGAPYNSPLHF. CDR3 DNA sequence: TGTGCCAGCAGCCACCCCGAACAGGGGGCACCCTATAATTCACCCCTCCACTTT.

This clonotype was observed many times. This chain links TRBV2 with TRBJ1-2; tentatively, D is TRBD1 (5 bases). Trimming removed 4 bases from V and 8 bases from J, with 17 bases in between. Germline V lookup: CDR1 SNHLY, CDR2 FYNNEI. This CDR3 has 14 residues. The CDR3 region is CASSVGVRLVGYTF. CDR3 in DNA: TGTGCCAGCAGTGTGGGGGTCCGCTTAGTGGGCTACACCTTC.

This clonotype appeared many times. The V and J genes are TRBV7-8 and TRBJ2-7, with 8 bases lining up with TRBD1. The CDR3 is 14 amino acids. With 5 bases clipped from V and 4 bases from J, the junction kept 7 bases outside the gene matches. Germline V gives CDR1 SGHVS, CDR2 FQNEAQ. The CDR3 sequence is CASSHRGVNYEQYF. CDR3 bases: TGTGCCAGCAGCCACAGGGGGGTTAATTACGAGCAGTACTTC.

This clonotype was counted only a few times. The chain recombines TRBV5-1 with TRBJ1-2; D possibly corresponds to TRBD1 (6 bases). The V gene lost 4 bases and the J gene lost 5 bases, with 15 bases spanning the gap. The CDR3 consists of 14 residues. Germline V gene sequence: CDR1 SGHRS, CDR2 YFSETQ. CDR3 sequence reads: CASSPSGAAYGYTF. CDR3 nucleotides: TGCGCCAGCAGCCCCTCAGGGGCCGCTTATGGCTACACCTTC. The full variable domain, completed using reference TRBV5-1 and TRBJ1-2, is KAGVTQTPRYLIKTRGQQVTLSCSPISGHRSVSWYQQTPGQGLQFLFEYFSETQRNKGNFPGRFSGRQFSNSRSEMNVSTLELGDSALYLCASSPSGAAYGYTFGSGTRLTVV.

In its sample, this clonotype was seen a few times. The V and J genes are TRBV20-1 and TRBJ2-6; a possible D gene is TRBD2 (6 bases). V was shortened by 3 bases and J by 2 bases, with 17 bases between the two germline ends. The length of the CDR3 is 17 residues. The germline V gene encodes CDR1 DFQATT and CDR2 SNEGSKA (reference sequence). The CDR3 DNA reads TGCAGTGCTAGGGGGGGAGAGGGTCTCACTGGGGCCAACGTCCTGACTTTC. This encodes CSARGGEGLTGANVLTF.

At least ten counts were recorded for this clonotype. The rearrangement uses TRBV20-1 and TRBJ1-6; TRBD1 is a possible D gene (5 bases). V was trimmed by 3 bases and J by 5 bases, leaving 11 bases between them. Germline V gives CDR1 DFQATT, CDR2 SNEGSKA (reference sequence). This CDR3 has 14 amino acids. CDR3 sequence: CSARDMAHNSPLHF. The CDR3 DNA sequence: TGCAGTGCTAGGGACATGGCGCATAATTCACCCCTCCACTTT.

This clonotype was observed at least ten times. This chain joins TRBV5-6 and TRBJ2-7; 7 bases are a match to TRBD1. CDR1 and CDR2 from the germline V gene are SGHDT and YYEEEE. This CDR3 spans 14 amino acids. Unmatched junction bases numbered 6, after V lost 4 bases and J lost 2 bases. The CDR3 DNA follows: TGTGCCAGCAGCCCACCGGGACAGCCCTACGAGCAGTACTTC. This sequence encodes CASSPPGQPYEQYF.

The V gene is TRBV12-5, the J gene TRBJ1-4; TRBD1 matches at 11 bases. Germline CDR1 reads LGHNT; CDR2 reads FRNRAP. Germline trimming cut 5 bases from V and 6 bases from J; bases unmatched to any gene: 2. This CDR3 has 14 amino acids. As DNA, the CDR3 is TGTGCTAGTGGTAAGGGACAGGGGGATGAAAAACTGTTTTTT. Protein sequence: CASGKGQGDEKLFF.

Points on this clonotype: A much larger clone sits a single nucleotide away, making a read error possible. The CDR3 DNA is TGTGCCAGCCCATCAAGGGGGGTCTCCACTGAAGCTTTCTTT. It is translated as CASPSRGVSTEAFF. The V call is TRBV18, the J call TRBJ1-1; maybe TRBD1 (6 bases). The V and J ends lost 8 bases and 4 bases respectively, with 17 bases between them. The germline CDR1 and CDR2 sequences are KGHSH and LQKENI. The CDR3 spans 14 residues.